One sample yielded the 6 T cell receptor beta chains listed below, sequenced in a study of blood T cells in healthy people across ages. The second PCR ran 7 to 11 cycles with a sample-barcoded 5' primer and J-beta primers. TCRdb called the 5' RACE reads again in MiXCR, with one record for every CDR3 protein. This table holds approximately 400,000 distinct CDR3 sequences, about half found once. The sample taken for sequencing was blood. The receptors were gathered from a man aged 55 to 69 in good health.

There are a few counts of this clonotype. The J gene is TRBJ1-1, the V gene TRBV28; 7 bases fit TRBD1. The CDR3 loop spans 14 amino acids. The germline CDR1 and CDR2 sequences are MDHEN and SYDVKM. The junction had 13 bases not matched to a gene; V was cut back by 5 bases and J by 10 bases. CDR3 sequence: CASSISTGQGGAFF. CDR3 nucleotides: TGTGCCAGCAGTATTTCGACAGGGCAGGGGGGAGCTTTCTTT.

The chain employs TRBV28 and TRBJ1-6, with D unclear. Deletions cut 6 bases from V and 18 bases from J, with 18 bases between. The CDR3 loop spans 12 amino acids. CDR1 and CDR2 from the germline V gene are MDHEN and SYDVKM. The CDR3 DNA reads as TGTGCCAGCAGGCTCATGGACTCCCCTACCCACTTT. Encoded protein: CASRLMDSPTHF.

V usage is TRBV5-1 and J usage is TRBJ1-2, with D possibly being TRBD1 (6 bases). CDR1 and CDR2 (germline): SGHRS, YFSETQ. V was clipped by 4 bases and J by 6 bases, with 16 bases between them. CDR3 length: 14 amino acids. The CDR3 spells CASSVEMGANGYTF. The CDR3 DNA follows: TGCGCCAGCAGCGTGGAGATGGGGGCGAATGGCTACACCTTC.

V is TRBV29-1 and J is TRBJ2-1; TRBD1 matches at 7 bases. The ends lost 2 bases at V and 6 bases at J; junction bases unmatched: 4. The CDR3 consists of 13 residues. Germline V gene data show CDR1 as SQVTM and CDR2 as ANQGSEA. The CDR3 DNA reads TGCAGCGTTGAACGCGACAGGGCCAATGAGCAGTTCTTC. Amino acid sequence: CSVERDRANEQFF.

V is TRBV7-2 and J is TRBJ2-7; no definite D call. CDR3 size: 15 residues. Trimming removed 2 bases at V and 5 bases at J, with 16 bases between. Germline V lookup: CDR1 SGHTA, CDR2 FQGNSA. The CDR3 DNA sequence: TGTGCCAGCAGCTTACGCCGGTCCGGTAACAACGAGCAGTACTTC. It encodes CASSLRRSGNNEQYF.

The V and J genes are TRBV4-3 and TRBJ2-1, with D perhaps assigned TRBD1 or TRBD2 (6 bases each). The CDR3 covers 15 residues. Germline loops: CDR1 LGHNA, CDR2 YSLEER. V was trimmed by 4 bases and J by 6 bases, leaving 16 bases between them. The CDR3 is CASSPQRGESNEQFF. The CDR3 DNA sequence: TGCGCCAGCAGCCCCCAGAGGGGGGAGTCCAATGAGCAGTTCTTC.